The 18 T cell receptor beta chains presented below share a single source sample, sequenced in a study of CD8 T cells in ankylosing spondylitis. TCRdb re-analysed the 5' RACE reads in MiXCR, keeping a single row per CDR3 protein. Of 130,000 or so distinct CDR3 sequences listed, approximately 10% are singletons. Sequenced sample: blood, either unsorted or a sorted T cell fraction (not recorded which). Receptors were obtained from a female donor with ankylosing spondylitis or in good health (not recorded which).

Ten or more counts support this clonotype. The V call is TRBV20-1, the J call TRBJ1-5; TRBD1 matches 9 bases. V gave up 0 bases and J gave up 5 bases; unmatched junction bases: 5. CDR1 and CDR2 (germline): DFQATT, SNEGSKA (reference sequence). The CDR3 extends over 15 amino acids. The CDR3: CSARDPGQGYQPQHF. The CDR3 DNA sequence: TGCAGTGCTAGAGATCCGGGACAGGGCTATCAGCCCCAGCATTTT.

This clonotype occurred many times. This sequence joins TRBV7-2 and TRBJ1-2; 8 bases are shared with TRBD1. Germline assignment: CDR1 SGHTA and CDR2 FQGNSA. The CDR3 has 15 residues. V gave up 4 bases and J gave up 7 bases; unmatched junction bases: 11. The CDR3 loop is CASSSDRAIVGGYTF. CDR3 in DNA: TGTGCCAGCAGCTCGGACAGGGCGATAGTTGGTGGCTACACCTTC.

This clonotype was detected many times. V is TRBV12-3 or TRBV12-4 and J is TRBJ1-2; the D gene is possibly TRBD1 (5 bases). This CDR3 spans 14 amino acids. Between the trimmed V and J ends, which lost 5 bases and 0 bases, there was a span of 10 bases. CDR3 region: CASSKTETNYGYTF. The DNA for the CDR3 is TGTGCCAGCAGTAAGACAGAAACTAACTATGGCTACACCTTC.

This clonotype showed up many times. This chain uses TRBV5-6 with TRBJ2-5, with D perhaps given as TRBD1 or TRBD2 (5 bases each). This CDR3 contains 16 residues. V gave up 2 bases and J gave up 0 bases, with 14 bases separating them. Germline values: CDR1 SGHDT, CDR2 YYEEEE. The CDR3, as DNA: TGTGCCAGCAGCTTTAGTGGGACGGCGTACCAAGAGACCCAGTACTTC. The encoded protein is CASSFSGTAYQETQYF.

In this sample, this clonotype turned up many times. V gene TRBV11-1 combines with J gene TRBJ2-5, with 12 bases that match TRBD2. The V and J ends lost 4 bases and 4 bases, in that order; junction bases with no gene match: 4. The germline CDR1 and CDR2 sequences are SGHAT and FQDESV (reference sequence). This CDR3 is built from 15 residues. This CDR3 reads CASSYGLAGSETQYF. The CDR3 coding sequence is TGTGCCAGCAGCTACGGACTAGCGGGGTCAGAGACCCAGTACTTC.

The table lists this clonotype with many counts. This rearrangement joins TRBV24-1 to TRBJ2-3; TRBD1 might be the D (6 bases). Trimming took off 3 bases at V and 3 bases at J, with 15 bases between the two ends. There are 16 residues in the CDR3. Germline CDR1 KGHDR, CDR2 SFDVKD. Here the CDR3 DNA reads TGTGCCACCAGTGATCCTGCCAGGGGCGGGACAGATACGCAGTATTTT. Amino acids: CATSDPARGGTDTQYF.

This clonotype was recorded at least ten times. The chain uses TRBV11-2 and TRBJ2-7; 7 nucleotides agree with TRBD1. The germline V gene has CDR1 SGHAT and CDR2 FQNNGV. The CDR3 loop spans 16 amino acids. Trimming took 7 bases from V and 2 from J; bases not matched to a gene: 14. The CDR3 reads CASIDPRDRATYEQYF. The CDR3 nucleotides read TGTGCCAGCATCGACCCCCGGGACAGAGCGACCTACGAGCAGTACTTC.

This clonotype was observed many times. The chain recombines TRBV5-1 with TRBJ2-1; D might be TRBD2 (6 bases). Germline values: CDR1 SGHRS, CDR2 YFSETQ. The CDR3 has 13 residues. V lost 1 base and J lost 8, with 10 bases in between. The CDR3 DNA is TGCGCCAGCAGCTTGTTCCGCGGGGATGAGCAGTTCTTC. It is translated as CASSLFRGDEQFF.

This clonotype was seen ten or more times. The final CDR3 position lacks the conserved phenylalanine or tryptophan, pointing to a likely read error. The rearrangement uses TRBV3-1 and TRBJ1-1; 7 positions match TRBD1. The germline V gene has CDR1 LGHDT and CDR2 YNNKEL (reference sequence). V shed 5 bases and J 1 base; nucleotides not matched to a gene: 1. The CDR3 consists of 13 residues. In DNA form, the CDR3 reads TGTGCCAGCAGCTGGACAGGGAACACTGAAGCTTTCCTT. Translation: CASSWTGNTEAFL.

This clonotype was recorded at least ten times. This sequence joins TRBV3-1 and TRBJ2-1; 8 bases match TRBD2. Losses at the gene ends were 4 bases for V and 2 bases for J; bases not matched to a gene: 7. This CDR3 comprises 16 residues. Germline-derived CDR1 and CDR2 are LGHDT and YNNKEL (reference sequence). CDR3 loop: CASSPLRLATYNEQFF. In DNA, the CDR3 is TGTGCCAGCAGCCCCCTAAGACTAGCGACCTACAATGAGCAGTTCTTC.

This clonotype was seen a few times. This chain joins TRBV29-1 and TRBJ1-2; a possible D gene is TRBD1 (5 bases). V dropped 7 bases and J dropped 2 bases, with 23 bases sitting between them. Germline CDR1 is SQVTM and CDR2 is ANQGSEA. CDR3 length: 16 amino acids. This chain's CDR3 is CSAHSLGEVSNYGYTF. The CDR3 nucleotides are TGCAGCGCCCATTCGCTGGGGGAGGTTTCCAACTATGGCTACACCTTC.

On this clonotype: This may be a read error: a much more frequent sequence differs by one nucleotide. V and J are TRBV29-1 and TRBJ1-2; 9 bases fit TRBD1. The CDR3 runs to 13 residues. The germline V gene has CDR1 SQVTM and CDR2 ANQGSEA. The CDR3 DNA sequence: TGCAGCGTGACAGGGGGGCCTAACTGTGGCTACACCTTC. Its translation: CSVTGGPNCGYTF.

The V gene is TRBV10-3, the J gene TRBJ2-3; D is uncertain. The CDR3 loop spans 13 amino acids. Trimming removed 1 base at V and 6 bases at J, with 8 bases between. Germline V gene sequence: CDR1 ENHRY, CDR2 SYGVKD. The CDR3 reads CAISELKEDTQYF. The CDR3 nucleotides read TGTGCCATCAGTGAGTTGAAGGAGGATACGCAGTATTTT.

The sample holds many counts of this clonotype. One junction end disagrees with the germline gene, perhaps due to a read error. This rearrangement joins TRBV7-9 to TRBJ1-4; the D gene is possibly TRBD1 (5 bases). The CDR3 runs 14 residues. Germline values: CDR1 SEHNR, CDR2 FQNEAQ (reference sequence). The CDR3 sequence: CASSVAGRGEKLFF. Written as DNA, the CDR3 is TGTGCCAGCAGCGTAGCTGGCCGGGGGGAAAAACTGTTTTTT.

This clonotype was detected ten times or more. The gene calls are TRBV29-1 and TRBJ2-6; D remains ambiguous. The ends were cut back, 6 bases at V and 0 bases at J, with 9 bases in the middle. The germline CDR1 and CDR2 sequences are SQVTM and ANQGSEA. This CDR3 contains 14 residues. The CDR3 spells CSVTMGSGANVLTF. As DNA, the CDR3 is TGCAGCGTCACCATGGGCTCTGGGGCCAACGTCCTGACTTTC.

The chain joins TRBV30 to TRBJ1-5; D is perhaps TRBD1 (6 bases). CDR3 length equals 15 residues. Germline V gene lookup returns CDR1 GTSNPN and CDR2 SVGIG (reference sequence). V was clipped by 3 bases and J by 1 base, with 13 bases between them. CDR3 in amino acids: CAWRSGTRSNQPQHF. CDR3 DNA: TGTGCCTGGAGGTCCGGGACACGGAGCAATCAGCCCCAGCATTTT.

Note on this clonotype: A much larger clonotype is one base distant, so this may be a read error. The rearrangement joins TRBV27 to TRBJ2-3, with TRBD2 matching 9 bases. The CDR3 contains 17 residues. Germline CDR1 MNHEY, CDR2 SMNVEV (reference sequence). After removal of 6 bases from V and 4 bases from J, the junction contained 14 bases not matched to a gene. The CDR3 sequence is CASSGTQAGGSADTQYF. The CDR3 DNA sequence: TGTGCCAGCAGCGGTACTCAAGCGGGAGGTAGCGCAGATACGCAGTATTTT.

This clonotype came up a few times. The chain uses TRBV7-6 and TRBJ2-3; TRBD2 matches at 9 bases. Germline V CDR1 and CDR2: SGHVS, FNYEAQ. V shed 5 bases and J 6 bases; nucleotides not matched to a gene: 15. The CDR3 covers 17 residues. The CDR3 is CASSPQTSGILGDTQYF. The CDR3 region has the DNA TGTGCCAGCAGCCCCCAGACTAGCGGTATATTAGGGGATACGCAGTATTTT.